This TCR beta chain is from a study of T cells in Graves' hyperthyroidism and ophthalmopathy. Overall study context: Peripheral blood was acquired at first diagnosis, ahead of any therapy whatsoever.

Study-wide results and caveats: A model built on 13 V-J features separated ophthalmopathy from stable hyperthyroidism.

The CDR3 runs to 17 residues. V lost 7 bases to trimming and J lost 0 bases, with 18 bases between them. CDR1 and CDR2 (germline): MNHNS, SASEGT. Notes on this clonotype: Its target is not known.

Amplification of TCR beta CDR3 regions was performed using RNA transcripts as template. First-round RT-PCR targeting the TCR CDR3 was performed with the HTBI primer set. TCRdb re-called the multiplex PCR reads through MiXCR, storing one row per CDR3 protein. The sample shows more than 500,000 distinct CDR3 sequences, roughly 15% of them seen only once. Exclusion followed for patients with uncontrolled infection, other autoimmune disease, pregnancy or lactation. PBMCs were derived from around 10 ml fresh peripheral blood. Sequenced: blood. The chain has TRBV6-1 and TRBJ2-2; D is perhaps TRBD2 (6 bases). This receptor was taken from a middle-aged woman with Graves' ophthalmopathy. In DNA form, the CDR3 reads TGTGCCAGCACCCCTTTGTCCGGGGGATCGAACACCGGGGAGCTGTTTTTT. Amino acids: CASTPLSGGSNTGELFF.